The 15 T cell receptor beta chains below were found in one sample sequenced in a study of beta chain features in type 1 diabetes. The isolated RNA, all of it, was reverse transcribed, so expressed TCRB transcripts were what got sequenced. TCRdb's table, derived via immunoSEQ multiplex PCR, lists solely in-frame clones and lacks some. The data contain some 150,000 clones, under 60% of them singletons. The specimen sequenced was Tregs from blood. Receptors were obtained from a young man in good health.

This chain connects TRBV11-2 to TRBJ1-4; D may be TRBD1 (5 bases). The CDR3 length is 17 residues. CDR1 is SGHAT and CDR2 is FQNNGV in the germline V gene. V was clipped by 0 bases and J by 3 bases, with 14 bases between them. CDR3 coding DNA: TGTGCCAGCAGCTTAGATCGTGGAAGGGGTGCTAATGAAAAACTGTTTTTT. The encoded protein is CASSLDRGRGANEKLFF.

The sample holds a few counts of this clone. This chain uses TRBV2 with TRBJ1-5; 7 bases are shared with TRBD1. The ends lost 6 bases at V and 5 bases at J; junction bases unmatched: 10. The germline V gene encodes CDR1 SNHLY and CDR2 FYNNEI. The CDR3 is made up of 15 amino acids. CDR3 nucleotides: TGTGCCAGCAGCGTTAGACAGGGTACTGATCAGCCCCAGCATTTT. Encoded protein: CASSVRQGTDQPQHF.

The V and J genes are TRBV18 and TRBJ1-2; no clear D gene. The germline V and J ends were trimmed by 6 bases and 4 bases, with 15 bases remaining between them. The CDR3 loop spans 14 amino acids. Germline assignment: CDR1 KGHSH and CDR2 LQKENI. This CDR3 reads CASSPFGVRYGYTF. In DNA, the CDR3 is TGTGCCAGCTCGCCATTCGGGGTGCGCTATGGCTACACCTTC.

The CDR3: CASSSLGGSSGNTIYF. In nucleotides, the CDR3 is TGTGCCAGCAGCTCCTTGGGGGGAAGCTCTGGAAACACCATATATTTT. The chain carries TRBV25-1 and TRBJ1-3, with D tentatively TRBD1 (5 bases). V lost 6 bases and J lost 0, with 15 bases in between. The CDR3 extends over 16 amino acids. Germline V gives CDR1 MGHDK, CDR2 SYGVNS.

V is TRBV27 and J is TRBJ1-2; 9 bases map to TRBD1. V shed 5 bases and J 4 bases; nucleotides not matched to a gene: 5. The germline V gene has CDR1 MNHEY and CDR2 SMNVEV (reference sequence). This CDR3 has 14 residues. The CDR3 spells CASSPRQGGYGYTF. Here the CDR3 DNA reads TGTGCCAGCAGTCCACGACAGGGGGGCTATGGCTACACCTTC.

In DNA form, the CDR3 reads TGTGCCAGCAGCTTAACGAGGGCTGGTGAAGCTTTCTTT. It translates to CASSLTRAGEAFF. The chain has TRBV7-2 and TRBJ1-1; D gene ambiguous. Germline V gene data show CDR1 as SGHTA and CDR2 as FQGNSA. V was shortened by 2 bases and J by 7 bases, with 11 bases between the two germline ends. This CDR3 is built from 13 residues.

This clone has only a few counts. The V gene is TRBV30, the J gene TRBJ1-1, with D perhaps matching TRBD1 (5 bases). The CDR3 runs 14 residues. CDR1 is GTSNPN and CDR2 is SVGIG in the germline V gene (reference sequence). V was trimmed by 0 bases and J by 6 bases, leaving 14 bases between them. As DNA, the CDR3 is TGTGCCTGGAGTGTACGCAGGGCGCGCGCTGAAGCTTTCTTT. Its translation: CAWSVRRARAEAFF.

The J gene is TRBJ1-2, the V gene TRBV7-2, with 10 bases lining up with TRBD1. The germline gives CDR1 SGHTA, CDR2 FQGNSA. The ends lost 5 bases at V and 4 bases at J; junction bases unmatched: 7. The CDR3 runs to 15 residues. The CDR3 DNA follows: TGTGCCAGCAGCCCCTCGACAGGGGGCTTCTATGGCTACACCTTC. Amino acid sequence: CASSPSTGGFYGYTF. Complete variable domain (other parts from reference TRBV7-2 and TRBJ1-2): GAGVSQSPSNKVTEKGKDVELRCDPISGHTALYWYRQSLGQGLEFLIYFQGNSAPDKSGLPSDRFSAERTGGSVSTLTIQRTQQEDSAVYLCASSPSTGGFYGYTFGSGTRLTVV.

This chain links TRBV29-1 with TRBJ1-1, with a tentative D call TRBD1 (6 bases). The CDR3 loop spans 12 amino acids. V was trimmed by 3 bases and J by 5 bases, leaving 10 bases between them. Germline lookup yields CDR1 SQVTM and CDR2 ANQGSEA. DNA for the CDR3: TGCAGCGTTGATCAGGGGCGGACTGAAGCTTTCTTT. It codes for CSVDQGRTEAFF.

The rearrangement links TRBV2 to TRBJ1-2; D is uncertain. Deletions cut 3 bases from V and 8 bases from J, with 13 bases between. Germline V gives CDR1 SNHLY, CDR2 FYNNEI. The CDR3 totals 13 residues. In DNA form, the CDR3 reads TGTGCCAGCAGTGAGGCGGTTTTGAGGGGCTACACCTTC. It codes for CASSEAVLRGYTF.

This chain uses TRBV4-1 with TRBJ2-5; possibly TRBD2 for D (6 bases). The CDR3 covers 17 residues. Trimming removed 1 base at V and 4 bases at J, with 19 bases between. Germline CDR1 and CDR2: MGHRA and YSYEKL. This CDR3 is CASSQGKTGVGGETQYF. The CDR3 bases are TGCGCCAGCAGCCAAGGGAAAACGGGAGTCGGGGGAGAGACCCAGTACTTC.

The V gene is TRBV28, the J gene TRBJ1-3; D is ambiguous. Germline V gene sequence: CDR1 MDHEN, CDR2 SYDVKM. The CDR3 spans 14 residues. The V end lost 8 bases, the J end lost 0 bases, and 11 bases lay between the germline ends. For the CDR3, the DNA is TGTGCCAGCGCCGAAAGCCTCTCTGGAAACACCATATATTTT. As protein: CASAESLSGNTIYF.

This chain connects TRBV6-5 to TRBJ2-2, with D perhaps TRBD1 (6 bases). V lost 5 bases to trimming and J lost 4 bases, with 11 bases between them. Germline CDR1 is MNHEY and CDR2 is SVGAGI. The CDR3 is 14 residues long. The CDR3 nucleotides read TGTGCCAGCAGTCGATCAGGGGCCACCGGGGAGCTGTTTTTT. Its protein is CASSRSGATGELFF.

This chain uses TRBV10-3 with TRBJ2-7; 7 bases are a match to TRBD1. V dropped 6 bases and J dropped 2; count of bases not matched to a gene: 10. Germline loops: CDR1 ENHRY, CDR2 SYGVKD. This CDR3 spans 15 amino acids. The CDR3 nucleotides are TGTGCCATCAGAGATAGACAGGGTCGCCCCTACGAGCAGTACTTC. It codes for CAIRDRQGRPYEQYF.

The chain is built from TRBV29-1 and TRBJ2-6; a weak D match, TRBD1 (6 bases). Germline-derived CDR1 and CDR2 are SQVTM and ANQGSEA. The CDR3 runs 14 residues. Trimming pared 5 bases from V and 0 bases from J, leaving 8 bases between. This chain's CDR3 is CSVSRGSGANVLTF. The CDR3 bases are TGCAGCGTTTCCAGGGGCTCTGGGGCCAACGTCCTGACTTTC. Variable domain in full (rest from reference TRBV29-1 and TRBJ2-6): SAVISQKPSRDICQRGTSLTIQCQVDSQVTMMFWYRQQPGQSLTLIATANQGSEATYESGFVIDKFPISRPNLTFSTLTVSNMSPEDSSIYLCSVSRGSGANVLTFGAGSRLTVL.